These 23 T cell receptor beta chains were sequenced from one sample in a study of T cells in Graves' hyperthyroidism and ophthalmopathy. It was RNA transcripts that yielded the amplified TCR beta CDR3 regions. During a first-round RT-PCR of the TCR CDR3, the HTBI primer set was used. Each CDR3 protein is one row after TCRdb ran MiXCR on the multiplex PCR reads. Altogether some 580,000 distinct CDR3 sequences are present, more than 15% being singletons, with the ten largest covering around 3.3%. Sequencing was performed on blood. The receptors were sampled from a woman aged 35 to 49 with Graves' ophthalmopathy.

This clonotype was seen ten or more times. The chain links TRBV3-1 to TRBJ2-5; 10 bases align to TRBD2. The CDR3 consists of 17 residues. With V trimmed by 4 bases and J by 2 bases, 10 bases remained unmatched. The germline gives CDR1 LGHDT, CDR2 YNNKEL (reference sequence). Here the CDR3 reads CASSRPGLAFEQETQYF. As DNA, the CDR3 is TGTGCCAGCAGCCGACCGGGACTAGCGTTTGAACAAGAGACCCAGTACTTC.

This clonotype came up many times. The genes are TRBV2 and TRBJ2-7; D not resolved. CDR3 length: 13 residues. In germline, CDR1 is SNHLY, CDR2 FYNNEI. Trimming stripped 5 bases from V and 3 bases from J, with 11 bases between. The CDR3 sequence is CASSYNNYYEQYF. The CDR3, as DNA: TGTGCCAGCAGTTACAACAACTACTACGAGCAGTACTTC.

This clonotype was seen a handful of times. The chain links TRBV18 to TRBJ2-1, with D possibly matching TRBD2 (5 bases). Deletions cut 6 bases from V and 7 bases from J, with 19 bases between. The CDR3 is made up of 15 amino acids. Per the germline V gene, CDR1 is KGHSH and CDR2 is LQKENI. The CDR3 protein is CASSPGLAQLNEQFF. The DNA of the CDR3 is TGTGCCAGCTCCCCCGGTTTAGCGCAGCTGAATGAGCAGTTCTTC. The entire variable domain, with the rest obtained from reference TRBV18 and TRBJ2-1, is as follows: NAGVMQNPRHLVRRRGQEARLRCSPMKGHSHVYWYRQLPEEGLKFMVYLQKENIIDESGMPKERFSAEFPKEGPSILRIQQVVRGDSAAYFCASSPGLAQLNEQFFGPGTRLTVL.

This chain connects TRBV12-3 or TRBV12-4 to TRBJ2-5; 11 bases are shared with TRBD2. V shed 2 bases and J 2 bases; nucleotides not matched to a gene: 7. The CDR3 totals 17 residues. The CDR3 region has the DNA TGTGCCAGCAGTTTATTCCTAGCGGGAGGTTATCAAGAGACCCAGTACTTC. This gives the protein CASSLFLAGGYQETQYF.

A note on this clonotype: A much larger clone is a single base away; this may be a read error. As the CDR3 is not closed by the conserved phenylalanine or tryptophan, this likely results from a read error. This chain joins TRBV20-1 and TRBJ2-5; D possibly corresponds to TRBD1 (5 bases). V was trimmed by 0 bases and J by 1 base, leaving 9 bases between them. This CDR3 region has 14 residues. CDR1 is DFQATT and CDR2 is SNEGSKA in the germline V gene (reference sequence). CDR3 sequence: CSARDVTGQETQYS. As DNA, the CDR3 is TGCAGTGCTAGAGATGTAACAGGCCAAGAGACCCAGTACTCC.

This clonotype was counted ten times or more. The chain links TRBV12-3 or TRBV12-4 to TRBJ1-1, with 9 bases that match TRBD1. The V segment lost 6 bases and the J segment 4 bases; nucleotides outside the gene matches: 6. The CDR3 contains 14 residues. For the CDR3, the DNA is TGTGCCAGCAGCTCCCGGGACAGGGCCACTGAAGCTTTCTTT. Translation: CASSSRDRATEAFF.

This clonotype was observed many times. This chain connects TRBV11-1 to TRBJ2-3, with TRBD1 identical over 8 bases. The CDR3 length is 15 residues. V lost 4 bases and J lost 1; bases outside the gene matches: 4. Looked up from germline, CDR1 is SGHAT and CDR2 is FQDESV (reference sequence). The CDR3 DNA reads as TGTGCCAGCAGCTCGGGACAGGCCGGCACAGATACGCAGTATTTT. This gives the protein CASSSGQAGTDTQYF.

This clonotype has at least ten counts. V gene TRBV27 combines with J gene TRBJ1-2; TRBD1 matches 8 bases. The V and J ends lost 2 bases and 8 bases, in that order; junction bases with no gene match: 19. In germline, CDR1 is MNHEY, CDR2 SMNVEV (reference sequence). The CDR3 extends over 18 amino acids. For the CDR3, the DNA is TGTGCCAGCAGTTTAGAGGCCCCCTTGGACAGGGCGTTAAACGGCTACACCTTC. Translating gives CASSLEAPLDRALNGYTF.

The V call is TRBV7-9, the J call TRBJ1-1; D may be TRBD1 (5 bases). The CDR3 is made up of 13 amino acids. V was shortened by 5 bases and J by 6 bases, with 13 bases between the two germline ends. CDR1 and CDR2 (germline): SEHNR, FQNEAQ (reference sequence). As DNA, the CDR3 is TGTGCCAGCAGCAACAGGCGGTGGGCTGAAGCTTTCTTT. It encodes CASSNRRWAEAFF.

This clonotype has a count of ten or more. The rearrangement joins TRBV9 to TRBJ2-5, with TRBD1 identical over 7 bases. Germline CDR1 and CDR2: SGDLS and YYNGEE. Germline trimming cut 3 bases from V and 0 bases from J; bases unmatched to any gene: 11. This CDR3 has 17 amino acids. CDR3 loop: CASSDGTAVGYQETQYF. CDR3 bases: TGTGCCAGCAGCGACGGGACAGCCGTGGGGTACCAAGAGACCCAGTACTTC.

This clonotype has a handful of counts. This chain connects TRBV27 to TRBJ1-6; 8 positions agree with TRBD1. Germline CDR1 and CDR2: MNHEY and SMNVEV (reference sequence). The length of the CDR3 is 16 residues. V lost 5 bases to trimming and J lost 7 bases; unmatched junction nucleotides: 10. The CDR3 spells CASSPYRGGLNSPLHF. As DNA, the CDR3 is TGTGCCAGCAGTCCGTACAGGGGGGGACTAAATTCACCCCTCCACTTT.

This clonotype was recorded at least ten times. The V and J genes are TRBV28 and TRBJ2-5; D is perhaps TRBD2 (6 bases). This CDR3 is built from 12 residues. The V end lost 6 bases, the J end lost 14 bases, and 19 bases lay between the germline ends. Germline assignment: CDR1 MDHEN and CDR2 SYDVKM. The CDR3 bases are TGTGCCAGCAGGCCTTCGGGACTTACCCCTTACTTC. This gives the protein CASRPSGLTPYF.

This clonotype was detected many times. The J gene is TRBJ2-3, the V gene TRBV12-3 or TRBV12-4; 7 bases agree with TRBD2. Trimming at V came to 3 bases and at J to 5 bases, leaving 8 bases not matched to a gene. The CDR3 is 15 residues long. The CDR3 sequence: CASSLQPGEGDTQYF. The CDR3 bases are TGTGCCAGCAGTTTGCAGCCCGGGGAGGGAGATACGCAGTATTTT.

The chain carries TRBV28 and TRBJ1-4, with D unclear. Germline CDR1 MDHEN, CDR2 SYDVKM. V was pared by 6 bases and J by 7 bases, with 12 bases between. The CDR3 contains 13 residues. For the CDR3, the DNA is TGTGCCAGCAGCTCCGGGCCCCGTGAAAAACTGTTTTTT. Encoded protein: CASSSGPREKLFF.

The chain carries TRBV11-2 and TRBJ2-7; D remains unclear. This CDR3 contains 15 residues. The V gene lost 3 bases and the J gene lost 3 bases, with 15 bases spanning the gap. Germline V gene lookup returns CDR1 SGHAT and CDR2 FQNNGV. This chain's CDR3 is CASSLESDPIYEQYF. Here the CDR3 DNA reads TGTGCCAGCAGCTTGGAGTCCGACCCAATCTACGAGCAGTACTTC.

Turning to this clonotype: It may be a read error: a sequence one base away is much more abundant. The chain employs TRBV20-1 and TRBJ2-1; 11 bases line up with TRBD2. Germline trimming cut 5 bases from V and 7 bases from J; bases unmatched to any gene: 13. The CDR3 contains 16 residues. Germline CDR1 and CDR2: DFQATT and SNEGSKA (reference sequence). The CDR3 is CSAATPTSGSRNEQFF. The CDR3, as DNA: TGCAGTGCTGCTACCCCCACTAGCGGGAGTCGAAATGAGCAGTTCTTC.

This clonotype was counted only a few times. The chain has TRBV27 and TRBJ2-7; 9 bases are a match to TRBD2. CDR1 and CDR2 from the germline V gene are MNHEY and SMNVEV (reference sequence). With 3 bases clipped from V and 2 bases from J, the junction kept 5 bases outside the gene matches. There are 15 residues in the CDR3. CDR3 nucleotides: TGTGCCAGCAGTTTGCGGGGGGGCGGCCCCTACGAGCAGTACTTC. Translated, it gives CASSLRGGGPYEQYF.

About this clonotype itself: The CDR3 end shows no conserved phenylalanine or tryptophan, and so a read error is likely. The chain links TRBV5-1 to TRBJ2-2; D gene unclear. The length of the CDR3 is 14 residues. Germline CDR1 SGHRS, CDR2 YFSETQ. V shed 4 bases and J shed 2 bases, with 9 bases lying between them. CDR3: CASSPDVNTGELFL. CDR3 sequence (DNA): TGCGCCAGCAGCCCGGACGTCAACACCGGGGAGCTGTTTCTT.

This clonotype was observed a handful of times. The chain uses TRBV20-1 and TRBJ2-4; D is unclear. With 7 bases removed from V and 0 bases from J, the gap between germline ends came to 16 bases. The germline CDR1 and CDR2 sequences are DFQATT and SNEGSKA (reference sequence). This CDR3 has 15 residues. The CDR3 reads CSGGSPGLAKNIQYF. The CDR3 nucleotides are TGCAGTGGCGGTTCCCCAGGTTTAGCCAAAAACATTCAGTACTTC.

Many counts were recorded for this clonotype. One end of the junction varies from germline; a read error may be responsible. The V gene is TRBV7-7, the J gene TRBJ2-3; unclear D gene. Germline values: CDR1 SSHAT, CDR2 FNYEAQ (reference sequence). The CDR3 is 15 residues long. The CDR3 DNA reads TGTGCTAGCAGCCTTAACCCCGGACCCACAGATACGCAGTATTTT. Residues: CASSLNPGPTDTQYF.

This clonotype occurred many times. The rearrangement links TRBV5-1 to TRBJ2-1; TRBD2 aligns across 14 bases. V gave up 4 bases and J gave up 5 bases; unmatched junction bases: 11. CDR3 length: 18 amino acids. CDR1 and CDR2 from the germline V gene are SGHRS and YFSETQ. The DNA of the CDR3 is TGCGCCAGCAGCGCGGGACTAGCGGGAGTGCGGGGTAACAATGAGCAGTTCTTC. Translating gives CASSAGLAGVRGNNEQFF.

This clonotype appeared many times. The chain links TRBV20-1 to TRBJ2-3; 11 bases match TRBD1. Germline V lookup: CDR1 DFQATT, CDR2 SNEGSKA (reference sequence). The CDR3 sequence is 13 residues long. V gave up 5 bases and J gave up 5 bases; unmatched junction bases: 3. The CDR3 reads CSAPGQGVDTQYF. The CDR3 region has the DNA TGCAGTGCTCCGGGACAGGGGGTAGATACGCAGTATTTT.

This clonotype was detected many times. This chain links TRBV7-3 with TRBJ2-1; D is possibly TRBD2 (6 bases). The length of the CDR3 is 14 residues. CDR1 and CDR2 from the germline V gene are SGHTA and FQGTGA. The V end lost 3 bases, the J end lost 8 bases, and 14 bases lay between the germline ends. In DNA, the CDR3 is TGTGCCAGCAGCTTGCGGGGCTCGAGGGATGAGCAGTTCTTC. Its protein is CASSLRGSRDEQFF.